What follows are 21 T cell receptor beta chains derived from one specimen sequenced in a study of PD-1 blockade in classical Hodgkin lymphoma. Method: immunoSEQ multiplex PCR; TCRdb's copy keeps in-frame clones and lacks some. The data show more than 140,000 clones, around 84% seen once. In every patient, relapse followed autologous stem cell transplantation, while exposure to brentuximab vedotin differed. Here the sequenced sample was peripheral blood mononuclear cells (PBMCs), taken before the second cycle of nivolumab. Source of these receptors: a human donor with classical Hodgkin lymphoma.

The V gene is TRBV5-5, the J gene TRBJ2-2; D gene ambiguous. Germline values: CDR1 SGHKS, CDR2 YYEKEE (reference sequence). Trimming stripped 2 bases from V and 4 bases from J, with 6 bases between. This CDR3 is 13 amino acids long. CDR3 loop: CASSFASTGELFF. The CDR3 DNA sequence: TGTGCCAGCAGCTTCGCGTCCACCGGGGAGCTGTTTTTT.

This clone was detected once. The chain uses TRBV19 and TRBJ2-7; 7 bases map to TRBD1. The CDR3 has 15 amino acids. Germline assignment: CDR1 LNHDA and CDR2 SQIVND (reference sequence). V was pared by 6 bases and J by 2 bases, with 10 bases of the junction left unmatched. CDR3 sequence (DNA): TGTGCCAGTAGCCAACCGGGACAGCACCCCTACGAGCAGTACTTC. Protein product: CASSQPGQHPYEQYF.

The chain couples TRBV29-1 to TRBJ2-3, with D perhaps TRBD1 (5 bases). Germline V gene sequence: CDR1 SQVTM, CDR2 ANQGSEA. This CDR3 comprises 12 residues. With 7 bases removed from V and 5 bases from J, the gap between germline ends came to 13 bases. CDR3 DNA sequence: TGCAGCGGTGGGGCTAGTCAAGATACGCAGTATTTT. Residues: CSGGASQDTQYF.

The chain carries TRBV25-1 and TRBJ2-5, with 7 bases fitting TRBD2. Germline V CDR1 and CDR2: MGHDK, SYGVNS. The CDR3 spans 17 residues. The V segment lost 0 bases and the J segment 1 base; nucleotides outside the gene matches: 8. The CDR3 protein is CASSEYRGGRVQETQYF. The CDR3 DNA is TGTGCCAGCAGTGAATATCGGGGAGGGAGAGTCCAAGAGACCCAGTACTTC.

In this sample, this clone turned up a few times. Without the conserved terminal phenylalanine or tryptophan, this CDR3 likely stems from a read error. It is unclear where the CDR3 begins or ends on the DNA, so no DNA is shown, and the CDR3 is as TCRdb lists it. This chain uses TRBV7-9 with TRBJ2-7. The CDR3 has 9 residues if both end residues are counted. CDR1 and CDR2 (germline): SEHNR, FQNEAQ (reference sequence). The CDR3 loop reads CASSFRPVL.

The chain is built from TRBV2 and TRBJ2-7; D is unresolved. Germline V gene lookup returns CDR1 SNHLY and CDR2 FYNNEI. The CDR3 extends over 15 amino acids. Trimming removed 4 bases from V and 0 bases from J, with 13 bases in between. The CDR3 is CASSVGSERSYEQYF. In DNA form, the CDR3 reads TGTGCCAGCAGTGTGGGTTCTGAACGCTCCTACGAGCAGTACTTC.

V and J are TRBV7-2 and TRBJ2-7; no clear D gene. CDR3 length equals 14 residues. The V gene's germline CDR1 is SGHTA and CDR2 FQGNSA. V was cut by 1 base and J by 1 base, with 8 bases left in between. The CDR3 reads CASSLGAVSYEQYF. CDR3 sequence (DNA): TGTGCCAGCAGCTTAGGGGCGGTGTCCTACGAGCAGTACTTC.

This chain connects TRBV29-1 to TRBJ2-5; 11 bases fit TRBD2. V gave up 7 bases and J gave up 2 bases; unmatched junction bases: 24. The germline CDR1 and CDR2 sequences are SQVTM and ANQGSEA. This CDR3 has 20 amino acids. This CDR3 is CSAGQRVIGRLAGGQETQYF. The CDR3, as DNA: TGCAGCGCTGGGCAAAGGGTGATCGGGCGCCTAGCGGGGGGACAAGAGACCCAGTACTTC. Full variable domain (outside the CDR3, taken from reference TRBV29-1 and TRBJ2-5): SAVISQKPSRDICQRGTSLTIQCQVDSQVTMMFWYRQQPGQSLTLIATANQGSEATYESGFVIDKFPISRPNLTFSTLTVSNMSPEDSSIYLCSAGQRVIGRLAGGQETQYFGPGTRLLVL.

This clone has a handful of counts. The chain is built from TRBV7-9 and TRBJ2-3, with 8 bases matching TRBD2. The CDR3 contains 16 residues. The V segment lost 2 bases and the J segment 4 bases; nucleotides outside the gene matches: 8. Germline V lookup: CDR1 SEHNR, CDR2 FQNEAQ (reference sequence). CDR3 sequence: CASSLRSGGWADTQYF. DNA for the CDR3: TGTGCCAGCAGCTTAAGGAGCGGGGGTTGGGCAGATACGCAGTATTTT.

This chain connects TRBV27 to TRBJ2-5; 8 positions agree with TRBD2. The CDR3 spans 16 residues. The junction had 15 bases not matched to a gene; V was cut back by 8 bases and J by 4 bases. Germline V gene data show CDR1 as MNHEY and CDR2 as SMNVEV (reference sequence). CDR3 amino acids: CASGHGSGGPIETQYF. The CDR3, as DNA: TGTGCCAGCGGACACGGGTCGGGGGGGCCGATAGAGACCCAGTACTTC.

The chain joins TRBV6-5 to TRBJ1-1; unclear D gene. The CDR3 has 14 residues. Germline-derived CDR1 and CDR2 are MNHEY and SVGAGI. V was shortened by 0 bases and J by 7 bases, with 12 bases between the two germline ends. The CDR3 protein is CASSYSTGFSEAFF. The CDR3 DNA follows: TGTGCCAGCAGTTACTCGACGGGCTTTAGTGAAGCTTTCTTT.

J is TRBJ2-7 and V is TRBV12-2; TRBD2, as called in the table, went unchecked against the DNA. TRBV12-2 constitutes a pseudogene. The CDR3 sequence is 19 residues long. CDR3 sequence reads: CASRSTVRPGASGVYEQYF. The CDR3 DNA follows: TGTGCAAGTCGCTCAACAGTACGCCCCGGGGCTAGCGGGGTCTACGAGCAGTACTTC.

The chain uses TRBV5-6 and TRBJ2-7, with a weak D call TRBD1 (5 bases). Per the germline V gene, CDR1 is SGHDT and CDR2 is YYEEEE. V was trimmed by 0 bases and J by 4 bases, leaving 11 bases between them. This CDR3 is built from 14 residues. DNA of the CDR3: TGTGCCAGCAGCTTGGTTAGAGGACAATACGAGCAGTACTTC. As protein: CASSLVRGQYEQYF.

The CDR3 DNA sequence: TGTGCCAGCAGCTTGTATACCGGGGTAGGGAATCAGCCCCAGCATTTT. Residues: CASSLYTGVGNQPQHF. This sequence joins TRBV5-6 and TRBJ1-5; D not certain. V lost 1 base to trimming and J lost 4 bases, with 15 bases between them. Germline V lookup: CDR1 SGHDT, CDR2 YYEEEE. The CDR3 loop spans 16 amino acids.

This chain uses TRBV25-1 with TRBJ2-5; D may be TRBD2 (7 bases). Germline CDR1 is MGHDK and CDR2 is SYGVNS. The CDR3 runs to 15 residues. Trimming pared 5 bases from V and 4 bases from J, leaving 17 bases between. CDR3 DNA: TGTGCCAGCAGTTTACAGCGGGGAGGGGGAGAGACCCAGTACTTC. It encodes CASSLQRGGGETQYF.

This sequence joins TRBV4-1 and TRBJ2-3; 9 positions agree with TRBD2. The CDR3 consists of 14 residues. In germline, CDR1 is MGHRA, CDR2 YSYEKL. V shed 6 bases, J shed 13 bases, and the junction held 14 bases outside the gene matches. This CDR3 reads CASSTMARGGEKYF. The CDR3 bases are TGCGCCAGCAGTACAATGGCGCGGGGGGGGGAAAAGTATTTT.

This clone was observed a single time. J is TRBJ2-1 and V is TRBV29-1; D is possibly TRBD1 (5 bases). The CDR3 consists of 17 residues. Germline CDR1 is SQVTM and CDR2 is ANQGSEA. V shed 3 bases and J shed 4 bases, with 22 bases lying between them. The CDR3 sequence: CSVDQAGSSSAYNEQFF. The CDR3 nucleotides are TGCAGCGTTGATCAGGCAGGGTCCTCTTCCGCGTACAATGAGCAGTTCTTC.

This CDR3 reads CASSNTGGGGNTIYF. CDR3 DNA: TGTGCCAGCAGCAATACAGGGGGAGGCGGAAACACCATATATTTT. The chain combines TRBV7-2 with TRBJ1-3; TRBD1 aligns across 8 bases. This CDR3 has 15 residues. Per the germline V gene, CDR1 is SGHTA and CDR2 is FQGNSA. The J segment lost 4 bases and the V segment lost 5 bases, leaving 7 bases of the junction unmatched.

The chain recombines TRBV10-3 with TRBJ1-2; 10 nucleotides align to TRBD1. The CDR3 runs 15 residues. V lost 3 bases, J lost 8 bases, and 9 bases stayed unmatched. Germline assignment: CDR1 ENHRY and CDR2 SYGVKD. CDR3 sequence (DNA): TGTGCCATCAGTGAATGGGACAGGGGTTTAGGAGGCTACACCTTC. This codes for CAISEWDRGLGGYTF.

This sequence joins TRBV6-6 and TRBJ2-3, with D perhaps TRBD2 (5 bases). V was clipped by 7 bases and J by 1 base, with 18 bases between them. This CDR3 region has 16 residues. Germline CDR1 reads MNHNY; CDR2 reads SVGAGI (reference sequence). The CDR3 region has the DNA TGTGCCAGCAAACCCCGGGGAGCGGAGGGCACAGATACGCAGTATTTT. It encodes CASKPRGAEGTDTQYF.

This clone was picked up a small number of times. Here the CDR3 reads CASSLGGSPAEQYF. The CDR3 nucleotides read TGCGCCAGCAGCTTGGGGGGGTCCCCTGCCGAGCAGTACTTC. This chain joins TRBV5-1 and TRBJ2-7; D is perhaps TRBD1 or TRBD2 (5 bases each). This CDR3 is built from 14 residues. The germline CDR1 and CDR2 sequences are SGHRS and YFSETQ. V shed 0 bases and J shed 6 bases, with 13 bases lying between them. Variable domain in full (rest from reference TRBV5-1 and TRBJ2-7): KAGVTQTPRYLIKTRGQQVTLSCSPISGHRSVSWYQQTPGQGLQFLFEYFSETQRNKGNFPGRFSGRQFSNSRSEMNVSTLELGDSALYLCASSLGGSPAEQYFGPGTRLTVT.